This T cell receptor (beta chain) came from a study of cytomegalovirus exposure and HLA in healthy donors. In the case of this clone: Its antigen is not known.

It was with 60 Vbeta and 13 Jbeta primers that the PCR ran. As handled by the study authors: As a later analysis found, there were 70 million to 90 million unique TCR beta chains, of which 8.5 million to 13 million were shared. Generated by immunoSEQ multiplex PCR, the TCRdb table keeps only in-frame clones and is missing some. V and J calls and clone size come straight from that table; D and trimming were deduced from the DNA. Here the sample spans some 99,000 clones, approximately 71% being singletons. This CDR3 contains 15 residues. Germline V CDR1 and CDR2: SGHTA, FQGNSA. Germline trimming cut 0 bases from V and 6 bases from J; bases unmatched to any gene: 5. Study-wide results and caveats: An ancestry cluster, one associated with Asian ancestry, reportedly showed fewer N-insertions than the approximately 650-donor mean in a later analysis. Several top significant clusters appeared, in a later analysis, to be linked to common viral pathogens.

Every donor was a healthy person donating bone marrow. The TCR was taken from a woman between 65 and 79 years old in good health and CMV-seropositive. Sequencing was done on a sample of PBMCs. The chain carries TRBV7-2 and TRBJ1-5; 7 nucleotides align to TRBD1. CDR3 residues: CASSLARAGGQPQHF. CDR3 nucleotide sequence: TGTGCCAGCAGCTTAGCGCGGGCAGGGGGTCAGCCCCAGCATTTT.